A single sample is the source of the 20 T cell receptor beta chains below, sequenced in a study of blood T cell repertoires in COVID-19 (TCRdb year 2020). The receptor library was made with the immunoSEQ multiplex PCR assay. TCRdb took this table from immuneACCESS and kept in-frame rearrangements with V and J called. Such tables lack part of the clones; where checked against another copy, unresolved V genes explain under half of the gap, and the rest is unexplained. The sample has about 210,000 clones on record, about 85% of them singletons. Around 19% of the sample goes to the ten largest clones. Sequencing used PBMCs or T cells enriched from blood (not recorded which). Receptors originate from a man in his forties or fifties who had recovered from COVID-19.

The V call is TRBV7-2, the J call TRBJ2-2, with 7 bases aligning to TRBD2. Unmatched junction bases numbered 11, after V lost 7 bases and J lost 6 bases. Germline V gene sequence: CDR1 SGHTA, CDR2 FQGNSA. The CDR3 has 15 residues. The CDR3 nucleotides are TGTGCCAGCACCTTTGGCCGGGACTACGCCGGGGAGCTGTTTTTT. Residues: CASTFGRDYAGELFF.

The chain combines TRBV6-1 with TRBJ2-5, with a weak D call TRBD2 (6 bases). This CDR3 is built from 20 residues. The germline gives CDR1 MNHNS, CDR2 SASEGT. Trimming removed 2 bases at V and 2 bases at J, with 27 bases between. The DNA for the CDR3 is TGTGCCAGCAGTGAAAATCTCCCGGGAGTTTATGCTATGGGGCAAGAGACCCAGTACTTC. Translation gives CASSENLPGVYAMGQETQYF.

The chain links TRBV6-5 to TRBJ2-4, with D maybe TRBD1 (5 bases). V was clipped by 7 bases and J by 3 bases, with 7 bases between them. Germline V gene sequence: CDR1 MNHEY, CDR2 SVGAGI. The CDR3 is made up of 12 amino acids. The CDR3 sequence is CASKGVKNIQYF. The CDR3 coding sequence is TGTGCCAGCAAAGGGGTCAAAAACATTCAGTACTTC.

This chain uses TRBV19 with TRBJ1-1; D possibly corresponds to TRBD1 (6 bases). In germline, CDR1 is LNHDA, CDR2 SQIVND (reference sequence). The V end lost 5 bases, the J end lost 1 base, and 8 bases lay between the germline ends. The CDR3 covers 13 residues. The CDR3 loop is CASSWDKNTEAFF. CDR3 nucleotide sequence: TGTGCCAGTAGTTGGGACAAGAACACTGAAGCTTTCTTT.

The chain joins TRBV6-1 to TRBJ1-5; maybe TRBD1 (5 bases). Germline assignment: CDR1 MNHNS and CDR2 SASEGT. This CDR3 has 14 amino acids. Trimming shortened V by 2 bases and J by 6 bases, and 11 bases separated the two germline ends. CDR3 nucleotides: TGTGCCAGCAGTGAATGGGGAGGGGCTCAGCCCCAGCATTTT. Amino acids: CASSEWGGAQPQHF.

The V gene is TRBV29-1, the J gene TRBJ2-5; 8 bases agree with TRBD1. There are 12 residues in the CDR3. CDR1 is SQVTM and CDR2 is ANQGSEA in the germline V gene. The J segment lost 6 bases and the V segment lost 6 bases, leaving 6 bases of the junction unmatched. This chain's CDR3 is CSVDRGGKTQYF. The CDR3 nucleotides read TGCAGCGTAGACAGGGGAGGCAAGACCCAGTACTTC.

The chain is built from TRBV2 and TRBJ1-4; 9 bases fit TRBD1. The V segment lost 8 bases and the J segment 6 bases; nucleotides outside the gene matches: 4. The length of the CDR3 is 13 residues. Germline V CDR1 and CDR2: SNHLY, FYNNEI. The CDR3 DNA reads TGTGCCAGCGACCGGGACAGGGATGAAAAACTGTTTTTT. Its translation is CASDRDRDEKLFF.

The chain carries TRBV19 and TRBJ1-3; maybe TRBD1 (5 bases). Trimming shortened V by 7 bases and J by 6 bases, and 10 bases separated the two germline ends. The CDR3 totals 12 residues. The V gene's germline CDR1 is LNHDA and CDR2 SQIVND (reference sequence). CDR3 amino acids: CASTREVNTIYF. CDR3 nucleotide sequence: TGTGCCAGTACCAGGGAAGTAAACACCATATATTTT.

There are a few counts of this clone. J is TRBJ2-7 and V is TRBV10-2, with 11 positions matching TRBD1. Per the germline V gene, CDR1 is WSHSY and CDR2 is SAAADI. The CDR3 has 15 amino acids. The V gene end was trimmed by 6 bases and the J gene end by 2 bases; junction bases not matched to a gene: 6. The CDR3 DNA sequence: TGCGCCAGCAGGGACAGGGGGCGCTTACCCTACGAGCAGTACTTC. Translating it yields CASRDRGRLPYEQYF.

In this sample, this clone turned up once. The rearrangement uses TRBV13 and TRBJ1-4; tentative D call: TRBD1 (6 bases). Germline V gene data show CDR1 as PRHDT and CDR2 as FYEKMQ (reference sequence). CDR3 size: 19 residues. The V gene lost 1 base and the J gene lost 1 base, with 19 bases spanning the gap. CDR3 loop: CASSLAARGGQVTNEKLFF. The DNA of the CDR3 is TGTGCCAGCAGCTTAGCGGCTCGGGGGGGGCAGGTAACTAATGAAAAACTGTTTTTT.

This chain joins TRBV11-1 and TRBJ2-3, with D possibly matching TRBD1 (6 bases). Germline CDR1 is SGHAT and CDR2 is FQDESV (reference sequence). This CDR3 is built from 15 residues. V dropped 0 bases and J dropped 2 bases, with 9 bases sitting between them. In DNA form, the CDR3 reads TGTGCCAGCAGCTTAGCGGGACACCACACAGATACGCAGTATTTT. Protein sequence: CASSLAGHHTDTQYF.

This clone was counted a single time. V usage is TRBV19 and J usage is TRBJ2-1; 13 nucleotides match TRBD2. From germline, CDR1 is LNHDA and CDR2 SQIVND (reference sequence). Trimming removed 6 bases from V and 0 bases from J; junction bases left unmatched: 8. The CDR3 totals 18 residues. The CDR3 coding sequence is TGTGCCAGTAGCAGTCCTCGGACTAGCGGGAGCTCCTACAATGAGCAGTTCTTC. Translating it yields CASSSPRTSGSSYNEQFF.

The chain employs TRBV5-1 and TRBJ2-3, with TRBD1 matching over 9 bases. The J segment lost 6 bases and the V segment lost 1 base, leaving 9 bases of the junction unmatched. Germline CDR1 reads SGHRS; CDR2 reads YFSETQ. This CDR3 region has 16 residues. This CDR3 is CASSLSGQGGGDTQYF. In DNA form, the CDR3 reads TGCGCCAGCAGCTTGTCGGGACAGGGAGGTGGGGATACGCAGTATTTT.

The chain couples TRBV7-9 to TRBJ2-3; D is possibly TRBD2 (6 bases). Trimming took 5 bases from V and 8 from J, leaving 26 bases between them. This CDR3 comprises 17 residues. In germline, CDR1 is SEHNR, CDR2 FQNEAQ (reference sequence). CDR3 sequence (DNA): TGTGCCAGCAGCCCCCGGTCCCTTGTGGAGGGCCTTCGTACGCAGTATTTT. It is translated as CASSPRSLVEGLRTQYF.

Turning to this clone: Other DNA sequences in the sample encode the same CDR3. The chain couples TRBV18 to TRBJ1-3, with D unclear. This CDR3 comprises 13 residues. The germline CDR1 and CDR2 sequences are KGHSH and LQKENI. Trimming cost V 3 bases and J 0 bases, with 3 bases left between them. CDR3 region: CASSPNSGNTIYF. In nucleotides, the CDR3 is TGTGCCAGCTCACCCAACTCTGGAAACACCATATATTTT.

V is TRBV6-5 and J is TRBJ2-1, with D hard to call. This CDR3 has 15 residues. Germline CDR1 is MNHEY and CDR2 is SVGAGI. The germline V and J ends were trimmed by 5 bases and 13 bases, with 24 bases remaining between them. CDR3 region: CASSHTLEDWFRQFF. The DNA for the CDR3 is TGTGCCAGCAGTCACACCCTCGAGGATTGGTTTCGCCAGTTCTTC.

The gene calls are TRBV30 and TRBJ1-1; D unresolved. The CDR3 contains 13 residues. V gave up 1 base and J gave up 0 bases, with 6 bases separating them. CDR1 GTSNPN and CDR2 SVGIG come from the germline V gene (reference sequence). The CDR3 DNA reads TGTGCCTGGAGTGGACTGCTGAACACTGAAGCTTTCTTT. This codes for CAWSGLLNTEAFF.

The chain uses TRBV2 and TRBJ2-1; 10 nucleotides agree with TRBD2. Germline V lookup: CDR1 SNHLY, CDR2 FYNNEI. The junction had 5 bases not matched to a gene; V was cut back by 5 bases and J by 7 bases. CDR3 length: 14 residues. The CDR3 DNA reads TGTGCCAGCAGTCTCCTAGCGGGAGTGAATGAGCAGTTCTTC. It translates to CASSLLAGVNEQFF.

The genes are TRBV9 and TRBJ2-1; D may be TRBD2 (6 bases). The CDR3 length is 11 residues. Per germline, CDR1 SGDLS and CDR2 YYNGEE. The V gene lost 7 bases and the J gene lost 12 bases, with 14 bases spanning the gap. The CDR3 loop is CASGGAHGQFF. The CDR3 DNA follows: TGTGCCAGCGGAGGGGCCCACGGGCAGTTCTTC. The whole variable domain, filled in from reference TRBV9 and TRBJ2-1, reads DSGVTQTPKHLITATGQRVTLRCSPRSGDLSVYWYQQSLDQGLQFLIQYYNGEERAKGNILERFSAQQFPDLHSELNLSSLELGDSALYFCASGGAHGQFFGPGTRLTVL.

Here the CDR3 reads CASKIGQAVDSPLHF. The CDR3 DNA reads as TGTGCCAGCAAGATCGGACAGGCGGTCGATTCACCCCTCCACTTT. The rearrangement joins TRBV2 to TRBJ1-6; TRBD1 agrees at 7 bases. The ends lost 7 bases at V and 8 bases at J; junction bases unmatched: 11. This CDR3 contains 15 residues. Germline V CDR1 and CDR2: SNHLY, FYNNEI.